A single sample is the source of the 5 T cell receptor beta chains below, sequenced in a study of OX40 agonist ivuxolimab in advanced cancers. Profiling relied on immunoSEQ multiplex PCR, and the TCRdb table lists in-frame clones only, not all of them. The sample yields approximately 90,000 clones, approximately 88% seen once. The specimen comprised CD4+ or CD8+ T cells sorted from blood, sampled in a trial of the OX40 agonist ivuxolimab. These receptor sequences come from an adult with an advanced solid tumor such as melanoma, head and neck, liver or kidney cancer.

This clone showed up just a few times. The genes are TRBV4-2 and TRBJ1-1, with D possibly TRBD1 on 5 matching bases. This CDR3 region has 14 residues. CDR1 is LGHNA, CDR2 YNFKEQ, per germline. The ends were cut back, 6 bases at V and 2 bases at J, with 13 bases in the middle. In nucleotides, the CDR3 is TGTGCCAGCAGGAAGACAGACAGCAACACTGAAGCTTTCTTT. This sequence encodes CASRKTDSNTEAFF.

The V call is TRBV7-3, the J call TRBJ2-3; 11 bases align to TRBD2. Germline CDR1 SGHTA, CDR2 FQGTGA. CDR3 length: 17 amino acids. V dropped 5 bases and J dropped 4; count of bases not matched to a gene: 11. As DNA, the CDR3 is TGTGCCAGCAGCCCCCCTACTAGCGGGAGCGACGCAGATACGCAGTATTTT. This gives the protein CASSPPTSGSDADTQYF.

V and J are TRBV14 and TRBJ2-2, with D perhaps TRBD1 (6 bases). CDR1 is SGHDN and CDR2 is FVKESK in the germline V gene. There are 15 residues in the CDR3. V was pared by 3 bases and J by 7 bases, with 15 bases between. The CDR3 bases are TGTGCCAGCAGCCATGTGACAGGTGGCTACGGGGAGCTGTTTTTT. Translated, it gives CASSHVTGGYGELFF.

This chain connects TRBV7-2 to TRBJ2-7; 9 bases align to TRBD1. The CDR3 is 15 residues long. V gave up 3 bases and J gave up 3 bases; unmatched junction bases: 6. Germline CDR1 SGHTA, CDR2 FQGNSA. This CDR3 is CASSLGQGGYYEQYF. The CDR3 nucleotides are TGTGCCAGCAGCTTGGGACAGGGAGGGTACTACGAGCAGTACTTC.

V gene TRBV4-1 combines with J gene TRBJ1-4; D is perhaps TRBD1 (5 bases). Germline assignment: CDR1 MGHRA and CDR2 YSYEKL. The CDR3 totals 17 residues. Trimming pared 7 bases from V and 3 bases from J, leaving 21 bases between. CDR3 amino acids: CASTSSEGLAANEKLFF. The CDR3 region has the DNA TGCGCCAGCACCTCCTCAGAGGGGCTGGCAGCTAATGAAAAACTGTTTTTT.